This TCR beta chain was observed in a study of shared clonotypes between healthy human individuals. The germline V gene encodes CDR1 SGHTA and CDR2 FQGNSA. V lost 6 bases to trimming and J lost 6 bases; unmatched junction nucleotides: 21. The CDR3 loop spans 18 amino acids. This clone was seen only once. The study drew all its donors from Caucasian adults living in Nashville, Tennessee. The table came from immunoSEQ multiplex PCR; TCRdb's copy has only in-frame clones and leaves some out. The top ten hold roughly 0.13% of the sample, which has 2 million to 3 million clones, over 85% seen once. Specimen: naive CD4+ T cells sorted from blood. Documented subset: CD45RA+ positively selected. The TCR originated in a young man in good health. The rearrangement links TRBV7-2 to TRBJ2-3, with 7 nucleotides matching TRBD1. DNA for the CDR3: TGTGCCAGCAGAGATTTCCGGGGTTCGTTAGGGGGCTGGGATACGCAGTATTTT. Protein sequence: CASRDFRGSLGGWDTQYF.